The clone carrying this TCR beta chain occurred many times. Its antigen is still unknown. The data belong to a study of T cells in Graves' hyperthyroidism and ophthalmopathy. The V segment lost 4 bases and the J segment 6 bases; nucleotides outside the gene matches: 7. The germline V gene has CDR1 DFQATT and CDR2 SNEGSKA (reference sequence). The length of the CDR3 is 14 residues. Study results and limitations: For ophthalmopathy, model prediction preceded onset by a median about 6 months.

A lack of ophthalmopathy progression within 18 months defined stable Graves' hyperthyroidism. Amplified TCR beta CDR3 regions derived from RNA transcripts. Carried out on the TCR CDR3, a first-round RT-PCR used the HTBI primer set. TCRdb processed the multiplex PCR reads anew with MiXCR; each CDR3 protein has one entry. The data contain some 770,000 distinct CDR3 sequences, 16% of them singletons. The TCR originated in a man between 18 and 35 years old with Graves' hyperthyroidism. The chain is built from TRBV20-1 and TRBJ2-1, with TRBD2 matching 9 bases. The sequencing input was blood. Written as DNA, the CDR3 is TGCAGTGCTATAGGCGGGAGGGGAAGCAATGAGCAGTTCTTC. Its translation: CSAIGGRGSNEQFF.